This is a list of T cell receptor beta chains from one sample in a study of preoperative IRX-2 immunotherapy in early breast cancer. Profiling relied on immunoSEQ multiplex PCR, and the TCRdb table lists in-frame clones only, not all of them. The repertoire has about 37,000 clones, roughly four fifths of them found once; the top ten carry about 1.5%. The sequences come from lymph node tissue, collected after IRX-2 immunotherapy. The source is a human donor with breast cancer. The CDR3 runs from the conserved cysteine through the conserved F or W. A D gene is named only where the DNA matches it firmly. Size values are once, few and many counts, or a class for expanded clones, and some rows have none.

TRBJ2-7 - TRBV6-8 TRBD1 TGTGCCAGCAGCTCCAGGACAGGGATTTTCGAGCAGTACTTC CASSSRTGIFEQYF
TRBJ2-1 - TRBV6-8 TRBD1 TGTGCCAGCACCTCTCACCCTGGACAGGACTCCTACAATGAGCAGTTCTTC CASTSHPGQDSYNEQFF
TRBJ2-2 - TRBV22-1 - TGTGCCAGCAGTCGGGACAGTCCGAACACCGGGGAGCTGTTTTTT CASSRDSPNTGELFF
TRBJ1-2 - TRBV7-6 - TGTGCCAGCAGCTTAGTGGGGTTTAAGGACTATGGCTACACCTTC CASSLVGFKDYGYTF
TRBJ1-5 few TRBV5-1 - TGCGCCAGCAGCTCCTATCCAGGACAAAGCAATCAGCCCCAGCATTTT CASSSYPGQSNQPQHF
TRBJ1-1 - TRBV15 TRBD1 TGTGCCACCAGCAGAGATCGGGACAGGCGGTCGGAAGCTTTCTTT CATSRDRDRRSEAFF
TRBJ2-1 - TRBV11-3 TRBD2 TGTGCCAGCAGCTTGGCCTCTCGCGGGGGGGCATACAATGAGCAGTTCTTC CASSLASRGGAYNEQFF
TRBJ1-2 - TRBV11-3 - TGTGCCAGCAGCTTAGTGGGGGACGGCAGAGGCTACACCTTC CASSLVGDGRGYTF
TRBJ1-1 - TRBV7-1 - TGTGCCAGCAGCTTAGTACAGGTGAACACTGAAGCTTTCTTT CASSLVQVNTEAFF
TRBJ2-4 - TRBV19 - TGTGCCAGTGGGGTCGCAAAAAACATTCAGTACTTC CASGVAKNIQYF